This TCR beta chain was obtained from a study of ipilimumab plus nivolumab after autologous stem cell transplantation. Study-level information: Myeloma patients were high-risk transplant-naive or relapsed within 3 years of first autologous transplant.

The table came from immunoSEQ multiplex PCR; TCRdb's copy has only in-frame clones and leaves some out. The sample contains about 9,800 clones, about 70% of which appear only once. Ipilimumab, 1 mg/kg, started 14 to 28 days after autologous transplant. Dosing: nivolumab 3 mg/kg IV, weeks 1, 4, 7, 10, then every two weeks to week 26. The TCR was taken from a female donor with multiple myeloma. This sample comprised PBMCs, obtained in a trial of ipilimumab plus nivolumab as post-transplant consolidation.

The CDR3 DNA follows: TGCGCCAGCAGTCCGAGACTAGCGGGAGGGCAGTTCTTC. It translates to CASSPRLAGGQFF. The V call is TRBV10-2, the J call TRBJ2-1, with 13 bases that match TRBD2. CDR3 length equals 13 residues. CDR1 and CDR2 (germline): WSHSY, SAAADI. J was trimmed by 12 bases and V by 5 bases; bases with no gene match: 4.